What follows are 24 T cell receptor beta chains derived from one specimen sequenced in a study of blood T cell repertoires in COVID-19. Assay: immunoSEQ multiplex PCR; the TCRdb copy retains only in-frame clones and omits some. The sample contains 250,000 to 350,000 clones, roughly 83% of which appear only once. The sample taken for sequencing was peripheral blood. These receptors all stem from a human donor with COVID-19, enrolled during active disease. The donor label of this sample is uncertain.

This clone appeared once. The chain joins TRBV2 to TRBJ2-5, with D tentatively TRBD2 (5 bases). V dropped 4 bases and J dropped 0 bases, with 9 bases sitting between them. The germline CDR1 and CDR2 sequences are SNHLY and FYNNEI. The CDR3 is 14 residues long. The CDR3 spells CASSVSGYQETQYF. The CDR3 bases are TGTGCCAGCAGTGTATCGGGGTACCAAGAGACCCAGTACTTC.

The chain joins TRBV6-6 to TRBJ2-5; 9 nucleotides agree with TRBD2. The V gene end was trimmed by 2 bases and the J gene end by 4 bases; junction bases not matched to a gene: 2. The CDR3 contains 14 residues. Per germline, CDR1 MNHNY and CDR2 SVGAGI (reference sequence). CDR3 DNA: TGTGCCAGCAGTTACCAGGGACTAGCAGAGACCCAGTACTTC. Amino acid sequence: CASSYQGLAETQYF.

V usage is TRBV6-5 and J usage is TRBJ1-2; D is unresolved. V lost 5 bases and J lost 3, with 10 bases in between. The length of the CDR3 is 13 residues. Germline CDR1 is MNHEY and CDR2 is SVGAGI. The CDR3 DNA reads as TGTGCCAGCAGTATAAGCGAAGACTATGGCTACACCTTC. Its protein product is CASSISEDYGYTF.

This rearrangement joins TRBV28 to TRBJ2-7, with D possibly being TRBD2 (6 bases). The CDR3 runs 16 residues. The V gene lost 2 bases and the J gene lost 0 bases, with 14 bases spanning the gap. Germline V lookup: CDR1 MDHEN, CDR2 SYDVKM. CDR3 nucleotides: TGTGCCAGCAGTTTAATAGGCTTGGGGGGCTCCTACGAGCAGTACTTC. It is translated as CASSLIGLGGSYEQYF.

This clone was seen just once. The V call is TRBV19, the J call TRBJ2-7; D may be TRBD1 (7 bases). CDR1 is LNHDA, CDR2 SQIVND, per germline (reference sequence). The germline V and J ends were trimmed by 10 bases and 5 bases, with 18 bases remaining between them. There are 13 residues in the CDR3. CDR3 nucleotides: TGTGCCACCAGCGAGACAGGGAGGCACGAGCAGTACTTC. Translating it yields CATSETGRHEQYF.

The gene calls are TRBV19 and TRBJ2-1; D is undetermined. Germline loops: CDR1 LNHDA, CDR2 SQIVND (reference sequence). This CDR3 contains 17 residues. V was cut by 4 bases and J by 0 bases, with 16 bases left in between. The CDR3 is CASSRVTGTSSYNEQFF. The CDR3, as DNA: TGTGCCAGTAGTAGAGTAACGGGTACAAGCTCCTACAATGAGCAGTTCTTC.

The chain recombines TRBV9 with TRBJ2-1; TRBD1 is a possible D gene (6 bases). The V end was cut by 4 bases, the J end by 4 bases, with 12 bases between. In germline, CDR1 is SGDLS, CDR2 YYNGEE. The CDR3 sequence is 14 residues long. The CDR3 here is CASSLGTRYNEQFF. The CDR3 DNA sequence: TGTGCCAGCAGCCTCGGGACAAGGTACAATGAGCAGTTCTTC. Full variable domain (missing parts from reference TRBV9 and TRBJ2-1): DSGVTQTPKHLITATGQRVTLRCSPRSGDLSVYWYQQSLDQGLQFLIQYYNGEERAKGNILERFSAQQFPDLHSELNLSSLELGDSALYFCASSLGTRYNEQFFGPGTRLTVL.

This clone appeared a single time. This chain connects TRBV19 to TRBJ1-5, with TRBD1 matching over 8 bases. CDR1 LNHDA and CDR2 SQIVND come from the germline V gene (reference sequence). Trimming at V came to 4 bases and at J to 4 bases, leaving 6 bases not matched to a gene. CDR3 length: 15 amino acids. The chain's CDR3 is CASSTRQGSNQPQHF. DNA of the CDR3: TGTGCCAGTAGTACAAGACAGGGGTCAAATCAGCCCCAGCATTTT.

The rearrangement joins TRBV3-1 (or the pseudogene TRBV3-2) to TRBJ1-2; D may be TRBD1 (6 bases). Germline CDR1 and CDR2: LGHDT and YNNKEL (reference sequence). V gave up 0 bases and J gave up 8 bases, with 22 bases separating them. The length of the CDR3 is 17 residues. The CDR3 region is CASSQERVGLGGLGYTF. DNA of the CDR3: TGTGCCAGCAGCCAAGAAAGGGTTGGGTTAGGGGGTTTGGGCTACACCTTC.

On this clone itself: At one end the junction does not follow the germline gene, possibly because of a read error. The chain has TRBV2 and TRBJ1-1; 10 nucleotides match TRBD1. The CDR3 is 15 amino acids. CDR1 and CDR2 from the germline V gene are SNHLY and FYNNEI. CDR3 sequence reads: CASSEDRGRGTEAFF. The CDR3 coding sequence is TGTGCCAGCAGCGAAGACAGGGGGCGCGGCACTGAAGCTTTCTTT. The full variable domain, with the rest looked up from reference TRBV2 and TRBJ1-1, is EPEVTQTPSHQVTQMGQEVILRCVPISNHLYFYWYRQILGQKVEFLVSFYNNEISEKSEIFDDQFSVERPDGSNFTLKIRSTKLEDSAMYFCASSEDRGRGTEAFFGQGTRLTVV.

The CDR3 DNA sequence: TGTGCCAGCAGCTTAGTGTTCGGCGGGGATAGCGGGAGTAATGAGCAGTTCTTC. This codes for CASSLVFGGDSGSNEQFF. This chain links TRBV7-2 with TRBJ2-1; the match to TRBD2 covers 9 bases. Germline trimming cut 1 base from V and 7 bases from J; bases unmatched to any gene: 14. The CDR3 contains 18 residues. The V gene's germline CDR1 is SGHTA and CDR2 FQGNSA.

The chain carries TRBV11-3 and TRBJ2-6; TRBD1 aligns across 8 bases. V was clipped by 5 bases and J by 0 bases; unmatched bases: 9. This CDR3 is built from 18 residues. Germline values: CDR1 SGHNT, CDR2 YENEEA. The CDR3: CASSPGQGSSSGANVLTF. CDR3 nucleotide sequence: TGTGCCAGCAGCCCAGGACAGGGTTCCTCCTCTGGGGCCAACGTCCTGACTTTC.

The chain couples TRBV2 to TRBJ1-5; D unresolved. The V end was cut by 4 bases, the J end by 7 bases, with 8 bases between. This CDR3 has 12 residues. Germline assignment: CDR1 SNHLY and CDR2 FYNNEI. The CDR3 nucleotides are TGTGCCAGCAGTGGAAGTAGCCAGCCCCAGCATTTT. Translation: CASSGSSQPQHF. Full variable domain (outside the CDR3, taken from reference TRBV2 and TRBJ1-5): EPEVTQTPSHQVTQMGQEVILRCVPISNHLYFYWYRQILGQKVEFLVSFYNNEISEKSEIFDDQFSVERPDGSNFTLKIRSTKLEDSAMYFCASSGSSQPQHFGDGTRLSIL.

The chain links TRBV2 to TRBJ1-2; perhaps TRBD1 as D (5 bases). Germline lookup yields CDR1 SNHLY and CDR2 FYNNEI. V lost 4 bases and J lost 4, with 13 bases in between. There are 14 residues in the CDR3. The CDR3 nucleotides are TGTGCCAGCAGTGTAGGCCGGGGGGGCTATGGCTACACCTTC. It encodes CASSVGRGGYGYTF.

This chain links TRBV5-1 with TRBJ2-1, with TRBD2 matching 8 bases. The J segment lost 1 base and the V segment lost 3 bases, leaving 9 bases of the junction unmatched. CDR1 SGHRS and CDR2 YFSETQ come from the germline V gene. This CDR3 spans 17 amino acids. The CDR3 loop is CASSWTGGGSSYNEQFF. DNA of the CDR3: TGCGCCAGCAGCTGGACCGGCGGGGGGTCATCCTACAATGAGCAGTTCTTC. The complete variable domain, with remaining parts taken from reference TRBV5-1 and TRBJ2-1, reads KAGVTQTPRYLIKTRGQQVTLSCSPISGHRSVSWYQQTPGQGLQFLFEYFSETQRNKGNFPGRFSGRQFSNSRSEMNVSTLELGDSALYLCASSWTGGGSSYNEQFFGPGTRLTVL.

This chain links TRBV9 with TRBJ1-1; D ambiguous. Germline V gives CDR1 SGDLS, CDR2 YYNGEE. The length of the CDR3 is 15 residues. V shed 7 bases and J shed 1 base, with 17 bases lying between them. CDR3 sequence reads: CASDRGEGENTEAFF. CDR3 DNA: TGTGCCAGCGACCGGGGTGAGGGAGAGAACACTGAAGCTTTCTTT.

The genes are TRBV9 and TRBJ2-3; the match to TRBD2 covers 8 bases. V shed 0 bases and J 5 bases; nucleotides not matched to a gene: 8. CDR1 and CDR2 (germline): SGDLS, YYNGEE. CDR3 length: 16 amino acids. CDR3 sequence reads: CASSVALAGSRDTQYF. The CDR3 DNA reads TGTGCCAGCAGCGTAGCCTTAGCGGGATCTCGAGATACGCAGTATTTT.

The gene calls are TRBV24-1 and TRBJ2-1; 10 bases agree with TRBD2. Looked up from germline, CDR1 is KGHDR and CDR2 is SFDVKD. The CDR3 runs 18 residues. Trimming took 1 base from V and 2 from J; bases not matched to a gene: 7. As DNA, the CDR3 is TGTGCCACCAGTGATTTAGCTAGCGGGGGAGGGGCCTACAATGAGCAGTTCTTC. This encodes CATSDLASGGGAYNEQFF.

This clone was seen only a few times. The gene calls are TRBV6-5 and TRBJ2-1; 10 nucleotides line up with TRBD1. This CDR3 spans 15 amino acids. The V gene's germline CDR1 is MNHEY and CDR2 SVGAGI. V lost 2 bases to trimming and J lost 8 bases; unmatched junction nucleotides: 6. The CDR3 protein is CASSYERTGGDEQFF. The CDR3 DNA sequence: TGTGCCAGCAGTTACGAACGGACAGGGGGGGATGAGCAGTTCTTC.

This clone was observed a few times. This chain connects TRBV5-1 to TRBJ1-6; the D gene is possibly TRBD1 (6 bases). The CDR3 consists of 14 residues. Germline assignment: CDR1 SGHRS and CDR2 YFSETQ. V was trimmed by 1 base and J by 8 bases, leaving 10 bases between them. CDR3 residues: CASSLNRVDSPLHF. The CDR3 nucleotides are TGCGCCAGCAGCTTGAACAGGGTAGATTCACCCCTCCACTTT.

The chain links TRBV5-8 to TRBJ2-5, with D possibly matching TRBD1 (5 bases). Trimming took off 5 bases at V and 5 bases at J, with 16 bases between the two ends. The germline gives CDR1 SGHTS, CDR2 YDEGEE. This CDR3 has 14 residues. CDR3 residues: CASSLLTAAETQYF. The DNA for the CDR3 is TGTGCCAGCAGTCTTCTGACAGCCGCGGAGACCCAGTACTTC.

This chain connects TRBV7-2 to TRBJ2-1; 13 bases are shared with TRBD2. Germline V gene lookup returns CDR1 SGHTA and CDR2 FQGNSA. The CDR3 contains 16 residues. The V and J ends lost 3 bases and 7 bases, in that order; junction bases with no gene match: 6. This CDR3 reads CASSLGTSGIVNEQFF. CDR3 DNA sequence: TGTGCCAGCAGCTTGGGGACTAGCGGGATCGTAAATGAGCAGTTCTTC.

The chain has TRBV6-2 or TRBV6-3 and TRBJ1-4, with TRBD1 identical over 8 bases. In germline, CDR1 is MNHEY, CDR2 SVGEGT. The CDR3 runs 16 residues. The J segment lost 0 bases and the V segment lost 8 bases, leaving 8 bases of the junction unmatched. CDR3 protein: CASCRDRQATNEKLFF. In DNA form, the CDR3 reads TGTGCCAGCTGCCGGGACAGGCAAGCAACTAATGAAAAACTGTTTTTT.

This clone was seen more than once but under ten times. The genes are TRBV9 and TRBJ2-1; TRBD2 aligns across 8 bases. Germline CDR1 is SGDLS and CDR2 is YYNGEE. There are 18 residues in the CDR3. J was trimmed by 9 bases and V by 0 bases; bases with no gene match: 17. Written as DNA, the CDR3 is TGTGCCAGCAGCGTAGAAATAAGAGGAGAGCGGGAGTGGGGTGAGCAGTTCTTC. It yields the protein CASSVEIRGEREWGEQFF.